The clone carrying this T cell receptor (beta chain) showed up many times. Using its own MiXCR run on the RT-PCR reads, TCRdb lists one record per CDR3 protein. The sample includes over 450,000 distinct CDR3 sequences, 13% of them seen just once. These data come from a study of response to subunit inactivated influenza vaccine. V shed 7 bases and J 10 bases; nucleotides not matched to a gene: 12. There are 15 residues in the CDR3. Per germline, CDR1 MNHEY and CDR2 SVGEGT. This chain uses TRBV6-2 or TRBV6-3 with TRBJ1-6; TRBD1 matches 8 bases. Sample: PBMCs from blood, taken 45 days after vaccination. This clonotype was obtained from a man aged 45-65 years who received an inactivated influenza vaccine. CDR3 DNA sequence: TGTGCCAGCATCTGGACAGGGCGAGGAAGCTCACCCCTCCACTTT. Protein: CASIWTGRGSSPLHF.